The T cell receptor (beta chain) described here comes from a study of molecular identifiers for immune sequencing clone quantification. TCRdb called the PCR reads again in MiXCR, with one record for every CDR3 protein. This sample carries tens of thousands of distinct CDR3 sequences, around 17% of them seen once, and the ten largest clones take about 0.85%. The table lists this clonotype with a few counts. At one end the junction does not follow the germline gene, possibly because of a read error. The receptor was isolated from a human donor in good health. Some libraries in this study had Jurkat cell RNA spiked in. The sample taken for sequencing was naive CD8+ T cells from blood, with Jurkat cell RNA spiked in. Subset meaning: FACS-sorted CD8+CD4-CCR7+CD45RA+ naive T cells.

The CDR3 DNA reads as TGCGCCTGCAGCCAAGGGGAGGGGCGCCCCTACGAGCAGTACTTC. Translating gives CACSQGEGRPYEQYF. The chain combines TRBV4-3 with TRBJ2-7; 7 positions match TRBD2. Germline V lookup: CDR1 LGHNA, CDR2 YSLEER. There are 15 residues in the CDR3.